These 14 T cell receptor beta chains came from one sample sequenced in a study of CD8 T cells in ankylosing spondylitis. In TCRdb, the 5' RACE reads were re-called with MiXCR into one record per CDR3 protein. The table lists tens of thousands of distinct CDR3 sequences, over 9% of them singletons. Input material: blood, either unsorted or a sorted T cell fraction (not recorded which). Receptor source: a male donor with ankylosing spondylitis or in good health (not recorded which).

This clonotype was seen repeatedly, ten times or more. The chain uses TRBV6-2 or TRBV6-3 and TRBJ2-2, with 11 bases aligning to TRBD2. Germline assignment: CDR1 MNHEY and CDR2 SVGEGT. CDR3 length equals 20 residues. V was clipped by 3 bases and J by 6 bases; unmatched bases: 18. The CDR3 protein is CASSYGRGSRTSGSPGELFF. In nucleotides, the CDR3 is TGTGCCAGCAGTTATGGCAGGGGTTCTCGTACTAGCGGGAGCCCCGGGGAGCTGTTTTTT.

J is TRBJ2-1 and V is TRBV28; 14 bases are a match to TRBD2. V shed 6 bases, J shed 7 bases, and the junction held 11 bases outside the gene matches. The CDR3 has 17 residues. Germline loops: CDR1 MDHEN, CDR2 SYDVKM. The CDR3 is CASSGIGTSGRGNEQFF. The DNA for the CDR3 is TGTGCCAGCAGCGGAATCGGGACTAGCGGGAGAGGAAATGAGCAGTTCTTC.

This clonotype appeared many times. The genes are TRBV5-1 and TRBJ1-6; D is perhaps TRBD1 (5 bases). The CDR3 contains 15 residues. Germline CDR1 and CDR2: SGHRS and YFSETQ. V lost 3 bases, J lost 8 bases, and 15 bases lay in between. This CDR3 is CASSSPGRTDSPLHF. The CDR3 DNA reads TGCGCCAGCAGCTCACCGGGACGGACCGATTCACCCCTCCACTTT.

This clonotype was counted at least ten times. V gene TRBV29-1 combines with J gene TRBJ2-7; no definite D call. Per germline, CDR1 SQVTM and CDR2 ANQGSEA. CDR3 length equals 12 residues. V was cut by 4 bases and J by 3 bases, with 10 bases left in between. This CDR3 is CSVASRNYEQYF. For the CDR3, the DNA is TGCAGCGTTGCGTCTAGAAACTACGAGCAGTACTTC.

This clonotype has ten or more counts. The rearrangement uses TRBV27 and TRBJ2-4; tentatively, D is TRBD1 (6 bases). V gave up 6 bases and J gave up 1 base, with 13 bases separating them. Germline V gives CDR1 MNHEY, CDR2 SMNVEV (reference sequence). The CDR3 sequence is 15 residues long. CDR3 sequence: CASSRAQGAKNIQYF. The CDR3 DNA follows: TGTGCCAGCAGCCGAGCCCAGGGGGCCAAAAACATTCAGTACTTC.

This clonotype appeared many times. J is TRBJ2-5 and V is TRBV27; D unclear. The V gene's germline CDR1 is MNHEY and CDR2 SMNVEV (reference sequence). V shed 2 bases and J shed 7 bases, with 11 bases lying between them. CDR3 length: 13 residues. The CDR3, as DNA: TGTGCCAGCAGTTTACCCGGAGACGCGACCCAGTACTTC. Translation: CASSLPGDATQYF.

In its sample, this clonotype was seen many times. The chain carries TRBV5-1 and TRBJ2-7, with D perhaps TRBD2 (6 bases). The germline V gene has CDR1 SGHRS and CDR2 YFSETQ. V lost 1 base and J lost 1, with 6 bases in between. The CDR3 is made up of 13 amino acids. The CDR3 DNA reads as TGCGCCAGCAGCTTGCGGGAGTCCTACGAGCAGTACTTC. Translation gives CASSLRESYEQYF.

The chain has TRBV14 and TRBJ2-5, with D perhaps being TRBD1 or TRBD2 (5 bases each). The CDR3 sequence is 14 residues long. V was clipped by 2 bases and J by 5 bases, with 12 bases between them. Per the germline V gene, CDR1 is SGHDN and CDR2 is FVKESK. The CDR3: CASSQRTGPETQYF. In nucleotides, the CDR3 is TGTGCCAGCAGCCAAAGAACGGGGCCGGAGACCCAGTACTTC.

This clonotype has a handful of counts. The genes are TRBV7-6 and TRBJ2-2, with 7 bases fitting TRBD2. Germline assignment: CDR1 SGHVS and CDR2 FNYEAQ. With 5 bases clipped from V and 6 bases from J, the junction kept 6 bases outside the gene matches. This CDR3 comprises 14 residues. CDR3 sequence reads: CASSAKAGAGELFF. CDR3 coding DNA: TGTGCCAGCAGCGCCAAGGCGGGAGCCGGGGAGCTGTTTTTT.

This clonotype was seen repeatedly, ten times or more. V and J are TRBV25-1 and TRBJ2-7, with D possibly matching TRBD2 (7 bases). Germline V lookup: CDR1 MGHDK, CDR2 SYGVNS. The V and J ends lost 0 bases and 2 bases respectively, with 23 bases between them. The CDR3 has 19 residues. The CDR3 here is CASSEYVEGGAESPYEQYF. For the CDR3, the DNA is TGTGCCAGCAGTGAATATGTGGAAGGGGGGGCAGAAAGCCCCTACGAGCAGTACTTC.

This clonotype was seen ten or more times. V and J are TRBV4-2 and TRBJ2-7; D is tentatively TRBD1 or TRBD2 (5 bases each). The germline V gene has CDR1 LGHNA and CDR2 YNFKEQ. V shed 1 base and J shed 5 bases, with 15 bases lying between them. CDR3 length equals 15 residues. The CDR3 loop is CASSQVGAPGNEQYF. The DNA of the CDR3 is TGTGCCAGCAGCCAAGTAGGGGCCCCCGGGAACGAGCAGTACTTC.

The rearrangement links TRBV5-6 to TRBJ2-7, with D perhaps TRBD2 (6 bases). Germline V gene data show CDR1 as SGHDT and CDR2 as YYEEEE. The V end was cut by 8 bases, the J end by 6 bases, with 21 bases between. The CDR3 is 14 residues long. In DNA, the CDR3 is TGTGCCAGGGGCCCGGGTCCTAGCGAGCGCGAGCAGTACTTC. This translates into CARGPGPSEREQYF.

The table lists this clonotype with a few counts. The V and J genes are TRBV9 and TRBJ1-3; 7 positions match TRBD1. Germline CDR1 and CDR2: SGDLS and YYNGEE. The CDR3 covers 16 residues. V was clipped by 0 bases and J by 1 base; unmatched bases: 4. CDR3 DNA sequence: TGTGCCAGCAGCGTAGGAACAGGGGAGTCTGGAAACACCATATATTTT. Translating it yields CASSVGTGESGNTIYF.

Ten or more counts support this clonotype. This rearrangement joins TRBV3-1 to TRBJ2-1; D gene uncertain. CDR1 is LGHDT and CDR2 is YNNKEL in the germline V gene (reference sequence). With 5 bases removed from V and 0 bases from J, the gap between germline ends came to 11 bases. CDR3 size: 15 residues. The CDR3: CASSARDSSYNEQFF. The CDR3 DNA is TGTGCCAGCAGCGCCCGAGATAGCTCCTACAATGAGCAGTTCTTC.